This T cell receptor (beta chain) comes out of a study of cytomegalovirus exposure and HLA in healthy donors. Study observations and caveats: Accurate prediction of HLA-A and HLA-B alleles (for most subjects) was reportedly achieved from TCR beta sequences. In a later analysis, V- and J-gene trimming of beta chains associated with a DCLRE1C missense variant, replicated independently. Exclusion as indistinguishable affected some V segments, including TRBV6-2 and TRBV6-3.

The PCR employed 60 Vbeta primers together with 13 Jbeta primers. Clones were sequenced by immunoSEQ multiplex PCR, and TCRdb holds only the in-frame ones, with some missing. The data hold 220,000 or so clones, with roughly 84% observed a single time. Unrecorded immune exposures were likely, despite nominal health at sampling. This clone was seen more than once but under ten times. What it binds is unknown. This CDR3 spans 16 amino acids. CDR1 is LNHDA, CDR2 SQIVND, per germline (reference sequence). The J segment lost 2 bases and the V segment lost 9 bases, leaving 8 bases of the junction unmatched. The clonotype originates from a man in his fifties in good health and CMV-seronegative. The chain recombines TRBV19 with TRBJ2-6; 9 bases map to TRBD2. The sequencing input was PBMCs. The CDR3 DNA reads as TGTGCCAGCCATAGCGGGAGAAGGGCTGGGGCCAACGTCCTGACTTTC. Translation: CASHSGRRAGANVLTF.